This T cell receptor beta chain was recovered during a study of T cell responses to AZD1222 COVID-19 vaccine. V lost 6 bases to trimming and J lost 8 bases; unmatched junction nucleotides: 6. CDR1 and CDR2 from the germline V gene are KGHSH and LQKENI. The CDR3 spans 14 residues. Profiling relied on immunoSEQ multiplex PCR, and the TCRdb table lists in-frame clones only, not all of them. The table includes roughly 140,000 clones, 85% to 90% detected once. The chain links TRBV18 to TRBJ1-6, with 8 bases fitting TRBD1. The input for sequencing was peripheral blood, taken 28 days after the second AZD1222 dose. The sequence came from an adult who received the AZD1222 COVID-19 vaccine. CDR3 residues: CASSPGQGYSPLHF. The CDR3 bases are TGTGCCAGCTCCCCTGGACAGGGATATTCACCCCTCCACTTT.